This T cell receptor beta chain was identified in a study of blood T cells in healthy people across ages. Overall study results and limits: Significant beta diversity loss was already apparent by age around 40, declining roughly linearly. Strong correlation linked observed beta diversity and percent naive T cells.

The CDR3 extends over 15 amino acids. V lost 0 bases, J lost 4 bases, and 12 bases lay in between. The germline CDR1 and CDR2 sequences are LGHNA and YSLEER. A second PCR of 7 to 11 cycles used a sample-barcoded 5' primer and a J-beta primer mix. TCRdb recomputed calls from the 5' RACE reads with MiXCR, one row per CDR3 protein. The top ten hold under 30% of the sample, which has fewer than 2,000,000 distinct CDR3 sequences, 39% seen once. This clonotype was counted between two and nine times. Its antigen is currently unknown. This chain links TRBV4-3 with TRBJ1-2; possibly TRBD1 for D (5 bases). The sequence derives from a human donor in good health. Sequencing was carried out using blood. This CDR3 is CASSQEAPGTYGYTF. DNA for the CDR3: TGCGCCAGCAGCCAAGAAGCCCCGGGGACCTATGGCTACACCTTC.